This T cell receptor beta chain was sequenced during a study of radiotherapy plus CTLA-4 blockade in lung cancer. Germline CDR1 reads SGHTA; CDR2 reads FQGNSA. The length of the CDR3 is 15 residues. The repertoire was sequenced with immunoSEQ multiplex PCR; TCRdb's copy has only in-frame clones and lacks some. The sample lists over 80,000 clones, roughly 80% seen once, with 0.82% in the top ten. About this clone: A junction end diverges from the germline sequence, so it may reflect a read error.

This specimen was peripheral blood, taken from a patient treated with radiotherapy plus ipilimumab. J is TRBJ1-6 and V is TRBV7-2; TRBD1 might be the D (6 bases). This receptor was taken from a human donor with non-small cell lung cancer who had stable disease on radiotherapy plus ipilimumab. The CDR3 reads CAGSLDRNHNSPLHF. For the CDR3, the DNA is TGTGCCGGCAGCTTAGACAGGAACCATAATTCACCCCTCCACTTT.